This is a list of T cell receptor beta chains from one sample in a study of blood T cell repertoires in COVID-19. Data came from immunoSEQ multiplex PCR; TCRdb stores just in-frame clones and leaves some out. The profile shows about 210,000 clones, 65% to 85% of them singletons. Sequenced input: PBMCs or T cells enriched from blood (not recorded which). The receptors shown here come from a woman in her twenties or thirties who had been exposed to COVID-19. Both conserved end residues are part of each CDR3. Fields, in order: CDR3 DNA, CDR3 protein, V gene, J gene, clone size, D gene. The D gene is left open where the match is weak. Clone size is not always given. Where it is, it says once, few, many or a class for expanded clones.

TGTGCCAGCAGCTTAGTGGGCGGGGTGGAAGGCTACACCTTC	CASSLVGGVEGYTF	TRBV11-2	TRBJ1-2	.	.
TGTGCCAGCAGCCCCGCCAGAGGTTCAGATCGGCCCCAGCATTTT	CASSPARGSDRPQHF	TRBV7-2	TRBJ1-5	few	.
TGTGCCAGTAGTAACAGGAACACTGAAGCTTTCTTT	CASSNRNTEAFF	TRBV19	TRBJ1-1	few	.
TGTGCCAGCAGTGAGTCCGGGACTGGAAACACCATATATTTT	CASSESGTGNTIYF	TRBV2	TRBJ1-3	once	.
TGCAGCGTTGAAGAGGTGGACAGGGAGCCCTACGAGCAGTACTTC	CSVEEVDREPYEQYF	TRBV29-1	TRBJ2-7	.	TRBD1
TGTGCCAGCAGTAAGGGAGGAGTGAACACTGAAGCTTTCTTT	CASSKGGVNTEAFF	TRBV6-5	TRBJ1-1	.	.
TGTGCCAACACCCTGGTAAATCAGCCCCAGCATTTT	CANTLVNQPQHF	TRBV19	TRBJ1-5	.	.
TGTGCCAGCAGCTTCCAGGGCTCTGGAAACACCATATATTTT	CASSFQGSGNTIYF	TRBV5-4	TRBJ1-3	.	.
TGTGCCAGCAGACCAGGGCTCCTCTCCTACGAGCAGTACTTC	CASRPGLLSYEQYF	TRBV21-1	TRBJ2-7	.	.
TGTGCCAGCAGCGCCGGCGGGGGGCGCGATGGAAACACCATATATTTT	CASSAGGGRDGNTIYF	TRBV5-4	TRBJ1-3	.	.
TGCGCCACCCCCATGGGAGGGAACTATGGCTACACCTTC	CATPMGGNYGYTF	TRBV5-1	TRBJ1-2	once	.
TGTGCCAGCAGTTATACGGGGGGCCCTCTCTACGAGCAGTACTTC	CASSYTGGPLYEQYF	TRBV6-5	TRBJ2-7	once	.
TGCGCCAGCAGCCAAACTCCAAGGGGGACACCGGAAGGTACTACGTTTGGAGAGCAGTACTTC	CASSQTPRGTPEGTTFGEQYF	TRBV4-3	TRBJ2-7	.	.
TGTGCCAGCAGCCAATCTGTCTTACAAGAGACCCAGTACTTC	CASSQSVLQETQYF	TRBV3-1/TRBV3-2	TRBJ2-5	once	.
TGTGCCAGCAGCTCGGGAACCGGGACAGGGGGCTACGAGCAGTACTTC	CASSSGTGTGGYEQYF	TRBV5-4	TRBJ2-7	.	TRBD1
TGTGCCAGCCGCTGGGGCGATACGCAGTATTTT	CASRWGDTQYF	TRBV6-5	TRBJ2-3	.	.
TGTGCCAGCAGTTCGGGGGGGTTGACCTCTGGAAACACCATATATTTT	CASSSGGLTSGNTIYF	TRBV28	TRBJ1-3	.	.
TGCGCCAGCAGCCAAGTATACAATGAGCAGTTCTTC	CASSQVYNEQFF	TRBV4-1	TRBJ2-1	.	.
TGCAGCGTTGTTACGGGGACCCAGTACTTC	CSVVTGTQYF	TRBV29-1	TRBJ2-5	.	.
TGTGCCAGCTCACCACCGGTGGGCCTCCAAGAGACCCAGTACTTC	CASSPPVGLQETQYF	TRBV18	TRBJ2-5	.	.
TGTGCCAGCAGCTTACCAGGGAACACTGAAGCTTTCTTT	CASSLPGNTEAFF	TRBV7-9	TRBJ1-1	.	.
TGTGCCAGCAGTCCGTACCTAGCGGGGGCGGGGAATGAGCAGTTCTTC	CASSPYLAGAGNEQFF	TRBV6-2/TRBV6-3	TRBJ2-1	.	TRBD2
TGTGCCAGCAGCTTAGAGGTGGGCTCTAGCGGGGGGACTTTTCTCTACGAGCAGTACTTC	CASSLEVGSSGGTFLYEQYF	TRBV11-3	TRBJ2-7	.	TRBD2
TGCAGCGTTGATGTTAGCGGGGGGGCGGAGACCCAGTACTTC	CSVDVSGGAETQYF	TRBV29-1	TRBJ2-5	.	TRBD2
TGTGCCAGCAGCTTAAGGGAGGGGCTTGGGGGAGAGACCCAGTACTTC	CASSLREGLGGETQYF	TRBV7-8	TRBJ2-5	.	TRBD2
TGTGCCAGCAGTTACTCAAGGCAGGGGGCTGAAGCTTTCTTT	CASSYSRQGAEAFF	TRBV6-5	TRBJ1-1	.	TRBD1
TGTGCCAGCAGTCCACAGGTTGCGAACACTGAAGCTTTCTTT	CASSPQVANTEAFF	TRBV27	TRBJ1-1	.	.
TGTGCCAGCAGCCAAGATGCCAGGGGGCACGGTCAGCCCCAGCATTTT	CASSQDARGHGQPQHF	TRBV3-1/TRBV3-2	TRBJ1-5	.	TRBD1
TGCGCCAGCAGCCAACCGGGACAGCAACAAGAGACCCAGTACTTC	CASSQPGQQQETQYF	TRBV4-1	TRBJ2-5	.	TRBD1
TGTGCCAGCAGCTTAGGGCAGGGATTAGTTAACTATGGCTACACCTTC	CASSLGQGLVNYGYTF	TRBV7-2	TRBJ1-2	few	.
TGTGCCAGCTGCGAAAGGGTATTAGCGGGGGGCGAACTCGAGACCCAGTACTTC	CASCERVLAGGELETQYF	TRBV7-2	TRBJ2-5	.	TRBD2
TGTGCCAGCGTTAGGACAACCCTTCCAACCGGGGGAGGCTACACCTTC	CASVRTTLPTGGGYTF	TRBV2	TRBJ1-2	.	.
TGCAGCGCCCCGGGAAAAACAGGGGTGCAAACCCAGTACTTC	CSAPGKTGVQTQYF	TRBV29-1	TRBJ2-5	.	TRBD1
TGTGCCAGTAATACCCAGGGGGGCCCTTACAATGAGCAGTTCTTC	CASNTQGGPYNEQFF	TRBV19	TRBJ2-1	.	.
TGTGCCAGCAGCTTAGCAATGATGCGTGGCTACACCTTC	CASSLAMMRGYTF	TRBV7-2	TRBJ1-2	.	.
TGCGCCAGCAGCTTTCAGGGGTCGAATTCACCCCTCCACTTT	CASSFQGSNSPLHF	TRBV5-1	TRBJ1-6	.	.
TGTGCCATCAGTGAGGCGGGGGATGAGCAGTTCTTC	CAISEAGDEQFF	TRBV10-3	TRBJ2-1	.	TRBD2
TGTGCCAGCAGCCGCTCACAGGGGCGGAGAGGTTCACCCCTCCACTTT	CASSRSQGRRGSPLHF	TRBV3-1/TRBV3-2	TRBJ1-6	.	TRBD1
TGTGCCAGCAGCTTATTACTCAGCGGCAACACCGGGGAGCTGTTTTTT	CASSLLLSGNTGELFF	TRBV7-9	TRBJ2-2	.	.
TGCGCCAGCAGCCACTCCGCGACAGGGGAATATGAGCAGTTCTTC	CASSHSATGEYEQFF	TRBV4-3	TRBJ2-1	.	TRBD1
TGTGCCAGCAGCGAGCCTCTGGAGCCGAACACTGAAGCTTTCTTT	CASSEPLEPNTEAFF	TRBV14	TRBJ1-1	.	.
TGTGCCAGCAGCTTAGCCGGGACAGACCACACTGAAGCTTTCTTT	CASSLAGTDHTEAFF	TRBV7-2	TRBJ1-1	.	TRBD1
TGTGCCAGCAGCTTAGCCGGGGGACCCAGTCAGCCCCAGCATTTT	CASSLAGGPSQPQHF	TRBV7-2	TRBJ1-5	.	.
TGCGCCAGCAGCCAAGGACAGGGGACGGATTCACCCCTCCACTTT	CASSQGQGTDSPLHF	TRBV4-1	TRBJ1-6	.	TRBD1
TGTGCCAGCACACAACACGCGAACACTGAAGCTTTCTTT	CASTQHANTEAFF	TRBV7-2	TRBJ1-1	.	.
TGTGCCAGCAGCCCGTCGGTTAGCGGGAGCACAGATACGCAGTATTTT	CASSPSVSGSTDTQYF	TRBV7-3	TRBJ2-3	.	TRBD2
TGTGCCAGCAGCCAGGGTCTGAGGGAGGTGAACACTGAAGCTTTCTTT	CASSQGLREVNTEAFF	TRBV5-4	TRBJ1-1	.	.
TGCGCCAGCAGCTTGGAAGGGCAGGGCGATCAGCCCCAGCATTTT	CASSLEGQGDQPQHF	TRBV5-1	TRBJ1-5	.	.
TGTGCCAGCATTGGGAAAAGGAGGGGGGGGCCAAATCAGCCCCAGCATTTT	CASIGKRRGGPNQPQHF	TRBV7-2	TRBJ1-5	.	.
TGTGCCAGCACGGCAGGGGGCAATCAGCCCCAGCATTTT	CASTAGGNQPQHF	TRBV2	TRBJ1-5	few	.